Each of the 11 T cell receptor beta chains below was sequenced from the same sample in a study of Ad26.COV2.S vaccination and SARS-CoV-2 variants. The protocol was immunoSEQ multiplex PCR, while the TCRdb copy is restricted to in-frame clones and leaves out a portion. Among 320,000 or so clones listed, approximately 87% were seen once. Treatment reported: 15 to 20 received Ad26.COV2.S at low or high dose, single or two shots; roughly five received placebo; per-sample allocation not given. Samples analyzed were those drawn on day 63 after the first vaccine or placebo injection. The sample was peripheral blood, taken in a trial of Ad26.COV2.S vaccine versus placebo. These receptors came from a person aged 18-65 years who received the Ad26.COV2.S COVID-19 vaccine or a placebo.

The CDR3 protein is CASSYDRGYQPQHF. CDR3 DNA sequence: TGTGCCAGCAGTTACGACAGGGGATATCAGCCCCAGCATTTT. The chain combines TRBV6-5 with TRBJ1-5, with 8 bases matching TRBD1. There are 14 residues in the CDR3. Germline V gene lookup returns CDR1 MNHEY and CDR2 SVGAGI. V shed 2 bases, J shed 5 bases, and the junction held 2 bases outside the gene matches.

The chain couples TRBV24-1 to TRBJ2-7; D is ambiguous. V lost 5 bases to trimming and J lost 3 bases, with 16 bases between them. The CDR3 runs 15 residues. Germline V gene sequence: CDR1 KGHDR, CDR2 SFDVKD. This CDR3 is CATSVNQAILYEQYV. The CDR3, as DNA: TGTGCCACCAGTGTCAACCAGGCGATACTCTACGAGCAGTACGTC.

V usage is TRBV5-6 and J usage is TRBJ1-2; TRBD1 matches at 7 bases. V shed 4 bases and J 8 bases; nucleotides not matched to a gene: 8. This CDR3 spans 13 amino acids. The V gene's germline CDR1 is SGHDT and CDR2 YYEEEE. CDR3 in amino acids: CASSAGQRGGYTF. For the CDR3, the DNA is TGTGCCAGCAGCGCGGGACAGCGCGGGGGCTACACCTTC. The entire variable domain, with the rest obtained from reference TRBV5-6 and TRBJ1-2, is as follows: DAGVTQSPTHLIKTRGQQVTLRCSPKSGHDTVSWYQQALGQGPQFIFQYYEEEERQRGNFPDRFSGHQFPNYSSELNVNALLLGDSALYLCASSAGQRGGYTFGSGTRLTVV.

This clone was recorded only once. V is TRBV3-1 (or the pseudogene TRBV3-2) and J is TRBJ2-1; a weak D match, TRBD2 (5 bases). The germline V and J ends were trimmed by 4 bases and 14 bases, with 24 bases remaining between them. CDR3 length: 15 residues. Germline CDR1 reads LGHDT; CDR2 reads YNNKEL (reference sequence). Here the CDR3 DNA reads TGTGCCAGCAGCCCGACTCTAAACAAAGGAACCGGGAAGTTCTTC. The encoded protein is CASSPTLNKGTGKFF.

V usage is TRBV11-3 and J usage is TRBJ2-7, with 7 bases fitting TRBD1. CDR3 length equals 13 residues. V shed 5 bases, J shed 4 bases, and the junction held 5 bases outside the gene matches. Per germline, CDR1 SGHNT and CDR2 YENEEA. The CDR3: CASSPGQAYEQYV. CDR3 nucleotide sequence: TGTGCCAGCAGCCCCGGACAGGCTTACGAGCAGTACGTC.

This clone was detected once. The chain uses TRBV29-1 and TRBJ2-2; D may be TRBD1 (5 bases). The CDR3 has 13 amino acids. Trimming took off 4 bases at V and 7 bases at J, with 13 bases between the two ends. Germline V gene sequence: CDR1 SQVTM, CDR2 ANQGSEA. The CDR3 region is CSVVGARYGELFF. DNA of the CDR3: TGCAGCGTTGTAGGGGCGCGTTACGGGGAGCTGTTTTTT.

This chain uses TRBV5-8 with TRBJ2-7; D perhaps matches TRBD2 (5 bases). The germline CDR1 and CDR2 sequences are SGHTS and YDEGEE. With 2 bases removed from V and 2 bases from J, the gap between germline ends came to 11 bases. This CDR3 has 14 residues. The CDR3 loop reads CASSFVRGTYEQYF. The CDR3 DNA sequence: TGTGCCAGCAGCTTTGTCCGGGGAACCTACGAGCAGTACTTC. Complete variable domain (other parts from reference TRBV5-8 and TRBJ2-7): EAGVTQSPTHLIKTRGQQATLRCSPISGHTSVYWYQQALGLGLQFLLWYDEGEERNRGNFPPRFSGRQFPNYSSELNVNALELEDSALYLCASSFVRGTYEQYFGPGTRLTVT.

This chain connects TRBV21-1 to TRBJ2-5; the D call of TRBD1 is as the table states it, not checked on the DNA. TRBV21-1 is marked as a pseudogene. This CDR3 has 15 residues. CDR3 DNA: TGTGCCAGCAGCAAAGAGGACAGCTTAATGGAGACCCAGTACTTC. Translation gives CASSKEDSLMETQYF.

The chain couples TRBV7-9 to TRBJ1-5; no firm D call. CDR1 and CDR2 from the germline V gene are SEHNR and FQNEAQ (reference sequence). Between the trimmed V and J ends, which lost 5 bases and 3 bases, there was a span of 26 bases. The CDR3 has 19 amino acids. The CDR3 loop reads CASSQEPYMPSPSNQPQHF. CDR3 DNA sequence: TGTGCCAGCAGCCAAGAACCTTACATGCCTAGCCCTTCCAATCAGCCCCAGCATTTT.

The V gene is TRBV11-3, the J gene TRBJ1-3; TRBD1 matches 9 bases. The length of the CDR3 is 16 residues. Germline trimming cut 4 bases from V and 1 base from J; bases unmatched to any gene: 5. The germline CDR1 and CDR2 sequences are SGHNT and YENEEA. CDR3 nucleotides: TGTGCCAGCAGCTCCGGGACAGGGTTATCTGGAAACACCATATATTTT. Amino acids: CASSSGTGLSGNTIYF.

The V call is TRBV5-6, the J call TRBJ1-5, with D unclear. The CDR3 sequence is 15 residues long. The germline gives CDR1 SGHDT, CDR2 YYEEEE. The germline V and J ends were trimmed by 2 bases and 9 bases, with 18 bases remaining between them. The CDR3 bases are TGTGCCAGCAGCTTTGGTGGAGGCCCTGAGCGGCCCCAGCATTTT. This gives the protein CASSFGGGPERPQHF. Full variable domain (remainder filled in from reference TRBV5-6 and TRBJ1-5): DAGVTQSPTHLIKTRGQQVTLRCSPKSGHDTVSWYQQALGQGPQFIFQYYEEEERQRGNFPDRFSGHQFPNYSSELNVNALLLGDSALYLCASSFGGGPERPQHFGDGTRLSIL.